These 21 T cell receptor beta chains were all obtained from the same sample, sequenced in a study of CD8 T cells in Susac syndrome. RNA in amounts of 0.5 to 1 ug was reverse transcribed with random hexamers. TCRdb called the immunoSEQ multiplex PCR reads again in MiXCR, with one record for every CDR3 protein. The sample consists of about 300,000 distinct CDR3 sequences, approximately 81% of them appearing once. The specimen was CD8+ T cells from PBMCs. The receptors here all came from a human donor with multiple sclerosis.

The chain is built from TRBV28 and TRBJ2-5; no firm D call. Germline CDR1 is MDHEN and CDR2 is SYDVKM. The CDR3 runs to 13 residues. The germline V and J ends were trimmed by 3 bases and 5 bases, with 10 bases remaining between them. CDR3 sequence (DNA): TGTGCCAGCAGTTTGCAGGCCAGCGAGACCCAGTACTTC. This translates into CASSLQASETQYF.

The chain joins TRBV7-6 to TRBJ2-1; 13 nucleotides line up with TRBD2. Germline CDR1 and CDR2: SGHVS and FNYEAQ. V gave up 5 bases and J gave up 7 bases; unmatched junction bases: 5. The CDR3 covers 15 residues. The CDR3 DNA follows: TGTGCCAGCAGCAGGACTAGCGGGAGAGAGAATGAGCAGTTCTTC. Protein product: CASSRTSGRENEQFF.

This chain links TRBV21-1 with TRBJ2-1; the DNA was not compared with TRBD1, the D call given in the table. TRBV21-1 is flagged as a pseudogene. This CDR3 region has 18 residues. CDR3 DNA: TGTGCCAGCAGCAACCACGCTCCGGCGGGACAGGGGTGGGATGAGCAGTTCTTC. Its translation: CASSNHAPAGQGWDEQFF.

V is TRBV7-2 and J is TRBJ2-7; TRBD2 matches at 7 bases. The CDR3 has 16 residues. V lost 5 bases, J lost 0 bases, and 10 bases stayed unmatched. Germline V gene data show CDR1 as SGHTA and CDR2 as FQGNSA. Here the CDR3 reads CASSPRLAPSSYEQYF. CDR3 in DNA: TGTGCCAGCAGCCCCCGACTAGCTCCGAGCTCCTACGAGCAGTACTTC.

This clonotype was seen only once. V is TRBV20-1 and J is TRBJ2-7, with D perhaps TRBD2 (6 bases). CDR1 DFQATT and CDR2 SNEGSKA come from the germline V gene (reference sequence). The V and J ends lost 0 bases and 1 base respectively, with 16 bases between them. The CDR3 has 16 residues. CDR3 bases: TGCAGTGCTAGAGATTCGGGGACTTTCACATCCTACGAGCAGTACTTC. Translating gives CSARDSGTFTSYEQYF.

This clonotype was observed a handful of times. In nucleotides, the CDR3 is TGTGCCAGCAGTGAAGCAGGGACTAACACAGATACGCAGTATTTT. It encodes CASSEAGTNTDTQYF. This chain connects TRBV6-1 to TRBJ2-3, with 7 nucleotides matching TRBD2. CDR3 length: 15 amino acids. CDR1 and CDR2 (germline): MNHNS, SASEGT. The V gene end was trimmed by 0 bases and the J gene end by 2 bases; junction bases not matched to a gene: 2.

The rearrangement uses TRBV2 and TRBJ2-7; no firm D call. This CDR3 contains 11 residues. The V gene lost 7 bases and the J gene lost 3 bases, with 7 bases spanning the gap. The germline V gene encodes CDR1 SNHLY and CDR2 FYNNEI. DNA of the CDR3: TGTGCCAGCATGGGATTCTACGAGCAGTACTTC. This sequence encodes CASMGFYEQYF. Using reference TRBV2 and TRBJ2-7 for the parts outside the CDR3, the full variable domain is EPEVTQTPSHQVTQMGQEVILRCVPISNHLYFYWYRQILGQKVEFLVSFYNNEISEKSEIFDDQFSVERPDGSNFTLKIRSTKLEDSAMYFCASMGFYEQYFGPGTRLTVT.

The chain employs TRBV6-2 or TRBV6-3 and TRBJ1-4, with D unresolved. The CDR3 length is 13 residues. Trimming took off 2 bases at V and 8 bases at J, with 9 bases between the two ends. The V gene's germline CDR1 is MNHEY and CDR2 SVGEGT. The CDR3 DNA follows: TGTGCCAGCAGTTACGCCGAAGAGGAAAAACTGTTTTTT. Protein: CASSYAEEEKLFF.

This CDR3 is CATTNTGELFF. The DNA for the CDR3 is TGTGCCACGACGAACACCGGGGAGCTGTTTTTT. V is TRBV7-9 and J is TRBJ2-2; D gene ambiguous. Per germline, CDR1 SEHNR and CDR2 FQNEAQ (reference sequence). The CDR3 totals 11 residues. The V end was cut by 10 bases, the J end by 0 bases, with 3 bases between. The variable domain in full, completed from reference TRBV7-9 and TRBJ2-2, reads DTGVSQNPRHKITKRGQNVTFRCDPISEHNRLYWYRQTLGQGPEFLTYFQNEAQLEKSRLLSDRFSAERPKGSFSTLEIQRTEQGDSAMYLCATTNTGELFFGEGSRLTVL.

The CDR3 nucleotides read TGTGCCAGCAGCTTACATTACAGGGGGCGTGAAAAACTGTTTTTT. Amino acids: CASSLHYRGREKLFF. V usage is TRBV11-2 and J usage is TRBJ1-4; 9 positions match TRBD1. V was pared by 2 bases and J by 7 bases, with 5 bases of the junction left unmatched. The CDR3 loop spans 15 amino acids. Looked up from germline, CDR1 is SGHAT and CDR2 is FQNNGV.

The V call is TRBV3-1, the J call TRBJ1-1; D might be TRBD1 (5 bases). The V end lost 1 base, the J end lost 3 bases, and 9 bases lay between the germline ends. Germline V gene sequence: CDR1 LGHDT, CDR2 YNNKEL (reference sequence). The CDR3 has 14 residues. For the CDR3, the DNA is TGTGCCAGCAGCCAAGTACTAGGGGACACTGAAGCTTTCTTT. It specifies CASSQVLGDTEAFF.

The J gene is TRBJ2-1, the V gene TRBV5-4; 9 bases line up with TRBD1. Trimming took 3 bases from V and 8 from J; bases not matched to a gene: 9. Looked up from germline, CDR1 is SGHNT and CDR2 is YYREEE (reference sequence). The CDR3 is made up of 15 amino acids. CDR3 protein: CASSWGQGLGDEQFF. For the CDR3, the DNA is TGTGCCAGCAGCTGGGGACAGGGCTTGGGCGATGAGCAGTTCTTC.

V is TRBV28 and J is TRBJ1-6; perhaps TRBD1 as D (6 bases). The CDR3 consists of 15 residues. Germline loops: CDR1 MDHEN, CDR2 SYDVKM. Deletions cut 2 bases from V and 12 bases from J, with 17 bases between. The CDR3 sequence: CASSLRPMGGRPLHF. CDR3 nucleotide sequence: TGTGCCAGCAGTTTAAGACCGATGGGGGGGCGACCCCTCCACTTT. Looking up the rest from reference TRBV28 and TRBJ1-6 gives the full variable domain: DVKVTQSSRYLVKRTGEKVFLECVQDMDHENMFWYRQDPGLGLRLIYFSYDVKMKEKGDIPEGYSVSREKKERFSLILESASTNQTSMYLCASSLRPMGGRPLHFGNGTRLTVT.

This chain uses TRBV29-1 with TRBJ1-4; 9 bases are a match to TRBD1. Germline trimming cut 4 bases from V and 7 bases from J; bases unmatched to any gene: 4. In germline, CDR1 is SQVTM, CDR2 ANQGSEA. The CDR3 loop spans 13 amino acids. This chain's CDR3 is CSVGTGEAEKLFF. The CDR3 nucleotides read TGCAGCGTTGGGACAGGGGAGGCTGAAAAACTGTTTTTT. Full variable domain (remainder filled in from reference TRBV29-1 and TRBJ1-4): SAVISQKPSRDICQRGTSLTIQCQVDSQVTMMFWYRQQPGQSLTLIATANQGSEATYESGFVIDKFPISRPNLTFSTLTVSNMSPEDSSIYLCSVGTGEAEKLFFGSGTQLSVL.

V and J are TRBV6-6 and TRBJ1-6; 9 positions agree with TRBD1. Germline assignment: CDR1 MNHNY and CDR2 SVGAGI (reference sequence). V lost 7 bases and J lost 6; bases outside the gene matches: 4. The CDR3 consists of 14 residues. CDR3 nucleotide sequence: TGTGCCAGCACCTGGGACAGGGCTAATTCACCCCTCCACTTT. This gives the protein CASTWDRANSPLHF.

The V and J genes are TRBV6-1 and TRBJ1-2; 7 positions agree with TRBD1. Losses at the gene ends were 5 bases for V and 4 bases for J; bases not matched to a gene: 4. CDR1 and CDR2 (germline): MNHNS, SASEGT. This CDR3 is built from 13 residues. The CDR3 is CASSQYRGYGYTF. As DNA, the CDR3 is TGTGCCAGCAGTCAATACAGGGGCTATGGCTACACCTTC.

This chain links TRBV6-2 or TRBV6-3 with TRBJ1-2; TRBD1 might be the D (6 bases). The CDR3 has 12 residues. V lost 7 bases to trimming and J lost 4 bases, with 10 bases between them. The germline CDR1 and CDR2 sequences are MNHEY and SVGEGT. CDR3 loop: CASNDRPYGYTF. As DNA, the CDR3 is TGTGCCAGCAACGACAGGCCCTATGGCTACACCTTC.

A single count supports this clonotype. The chain joins TRBV28 to TRBJ1-5; 9 bases fit TRBD1. The CDR3 is 15 residues long. Germline CDR1 is MDHEN and CDR2 is SYDVKM. V lost 5 bases to trimming and J lost 3 bases; unmatched junction nucleotides: 5. Written as DNA, the CDR3 is TGTGCCAGCAGTCCCAGGACAGGGGTCAATCAGCCCCAGCATTTT. It specifies CASSPRTGVNQPQHF.

This chain links TRBV9 with TRBJ2-1; 8 positions match TRBD2. V lost 0 bases, J lost 8 bases, and 7 bases stayed unmatched. There are 15 residues in the CDR3. In germline, CDR1 is SGDLS, CDR2 YYNGEE. CDR3 residues: CASSVGNGRVDEQFF. DNA for the CDR3: TGTGCCAGCAGCGTAGGTAACGGGAGGGTCGATGAGCAGTTCTTC.

The V and J genes are TRBV4-2 and TRBJ2-7; 10 nucleotides agree with TRBD2. Trimming at V came to 0 bases and at J to 3 bases, leaving 5 bases not matched to a gene. The CDR3 is 16 amino acids. Germline V gene sequence: CDR1 LGHNA, CDR2 YNFKEQ. CDR3 protein: CASSQEGLATFYEQYF. The CDR3 bases are TGTGCCAGCAGCCAAGAGGGACTAGCGACCTTCTACGAGCAGTACTTC.

This chain uses TRBV29-1 with TRBJ2-1, with 8 bases identical to TRBD1. After removal of 5 bases from V and 2 bases from J, the junction contained 11 bases not matched to a gene. Germline V gene data show CDR1 as SQVTM and CDR2 as ANQGSEA. The CDR3 consists of 16 residues. CDR3 sequence reads: CSVLFPGQEAYNEQFF. The CDR3 bases are TGCAGCGTTCTTTTCCCGGGACAGGAAGCCTACAATGAGCAGTTCTTC.